These 6 T cell receptor beta chains were sequenced from one sample in a study of beta chain features in type 1 diabetes. Broader study findings: Significant though moderate, a shortening of TCRB CDR3s appeared in all four CD4+ subsets of Type 1 diabetes patients.

Every bit of the isolated RNA underwent reverse transcription, so sequencing read expressed TCRB transcripts. Measured with immunoSEQ multiplex PCR; TCRdb has only the in-frame clones, and not every one. The sample holds about 300,000 clones, approximately 15% seen once. No cognate antigen is known for these TCRs. Sequenced input: naive CD4+ T cells from blood. All receptors come from a woman under 30 with type 1 diabetes.

This clone was counted between two and nine times. In nucleotides, the CDR3 is TGTGCCAGCAGACAAAGCGGGAGCCAAGAGACCCAGTACTTC. Amino acids: CASRQSGSQETQYF. The chain links TRBV27 to TRBJ2-5; 8 bases align to TRBD2. The V and J ends lost 6 bases and 1 base, in that order; junction bases with no gene match: 4. The CDR3 runs 14 residues. Germline lookup yields CDR1 MNHEY and CDR2 SMNVEV (reference sequence).

The chain recombines TRBV14 with TRBJ2-1, with a weak D call TRBD2 (5 bases). The CDR3 totals 14 residues. Trimming pared 1 base from V and 3 bases from J, leaving 7 bases between. In germline, CDR1 is SGHDN, CDR2 FVKESK. The DNA for the CDR3 is TGTGCCAGCAGCCAAGTCGGGAACTACAATGAGCAGTTCTTC. As protein: CASSQVGNYNEQFF.

V usage is TRBV4-1 and J usage is TRBJ2-7; D remains unclear. V lost 0 bases and J lost 4, with 19 bases in between. Germline V gene lookup returns CDR1 MGHRA and CDR2 YSYEKL. The CDR3 runs 17 residues. CDR3 DNA sequence: TGCGCCAGCAGCCAAGAAATGGGCTTTTACGAGTTGTACGAGCAGTACTTC. Translated: CASSQEMGFYELYEQYF.

The chain joins TRBV29-1 to TRBJ1-1; TRBD1 aligns across 8 bases. CDR3 length: 15 residues. The V segment lost 2 bases and the J segment 4 bases; nucleotides outside the gene matches: 9. The V gene's germline CDR1 is SQVTM and CDR2 ANQGSEA. CDR3 coding DNA: TGCAGCGTTGAACCCTGGACAGGGAGGAGCACTGAAGCTTTCTTT. It translates to CSVEPWTGRSTEAFF.

This clone was found a few times. The chain couples TRBV2 to TRBJ2-3; 11 positions agree with TRBD2. V dropped 6 bases and J dropped 6; count of bases not matched to a gene: 5. Germline V lookup: CDR1 SNHLY, CDR2 FYNNEI. This CDR3 spans 14 amino acids. The CDR3 coding sequence is TGTGCCAGCAGATTAGCGGGAGGGCCTGATACGCAGTATTTT. As protein: CASRLAGGPDTQYF. The complete variable domain, with remaining parts taken from reference TRBV2 and TRBJ2-3, reads EPEVTQTPSHQVTQMGQEVILRCVPISNHLYFYWYRQILGQKVEFLVSFYNNEISEKSEIFDDQFSVERPDGSNFTLKIRSTKLEDSAMYFCASRLAGGPDTQYFGPGTRLTVL.

The chain is built from TRBV18 and TRBJ2-7, with a possible D match to TRBD1 (6 bases). Germline assignment: CDR1 KGHSH and CDR2 LQKENI. Trimming shortened V by 8 bases and J by 5 bases, and 16 bases separated the two germline ends. The CDR3 length is 13 residues. In DNA form, the CDR3 reads TGTGCCAGCACCTTAGGACAGAACGACGAGCAGTACGTC. Translation: CASTLGQNDEQYV.